A single sample gave rise to the 6 T cell receptor beta chains below, sequenced in a study of shared clonotypes between healthy human individuals. Positively selected for CCR7, the CD45RO-negative cells used as naive CD8 cells excluded terminally differentiated effector memory CD45RA+ cells. Using immunoSEQ multiplex PCR, the repertoire was profiled, and TCRdb retains in-frame clones only, with some absent. This table has about 590,000 clones, 95% appearing once. The sequenced material came from naive CD8+ T cells sorted from blood. The receptors shown here come from a woman aged 30 to 39 in good health.

The chain couples TRBV27 to TRBJ2-5; TRBD1 matches at 7 bases. The end of the DNA aligns better with TRBJ2-7, so the J call may be wrong. CDR3 length: 12 residues. Germline V gene data show CDR1 as MNHEY and CDR2 as SMNVEV (reference sequence). The CDR3 bases are TGTGCCAGCAGGGACAGGTCCTACGAGCAGTACTTC. It translates to CASRDRSYEQYF.

This chain joins TRBV2 and TRBJ2-6; the D is unclear. V was cut by 2 bases and J by 2 bases, with 10 bases left in between. The V gene's germline CDR1 is SNHLY and CDR2 FYNNEI. The CDR3 loop spans 16 amino acids. CDR3 in amino acids: CASSEWSRPGANVLTF. The CDR3 nucleotides read TGTGCCAGCAGTGAATGGTCGAGGCCTGGGGCCAACGTCCTGACTTTC.

Written as DNA, the CDR3 is TGTGCCAGCAGTGAATTTGTTTGGAATGAAAAACTGTTTTTT. It codes for CASSEFVWNEKLFF. V usage is TRBV25-1 and J usage is TRBJ1-4; unclear D gene. This CDR3 spans 14 amino acids. CDR1 and CDR2 from the germline V gene are MGHDK and SYGVNS. The ends were cut back, 1 base at V and 5 bases at J, with 8 bases in the middle.

This sequence joins TRBV28 and TRBJ1-5; 7 bases fit TRBD1. CDR1 is MDHEN, CDR2 SYDVKM, per germline. Trimming cost V 6 bases and J 6 bases; bases outside gene matches: 14. The CDR3 is 16 residues long. CDR3 in DNA: TGTGCCAGCAGCTTACCCTCAGGGGGAGGCTTTCAGCCCCAGCATTTT. This sequence encodes CASSLPSGGGFQPQHF.

The genes are TRBV7-9 and TRBJ2-1; 7 bases fit TRBD1. Germline lookup yields CDR1 SEHNR and CDR2 FQNEAQ (reference sequence). Losses at the gene ends were 5 bases for V and 3 bases for J; bases not matched to a gene: 4. The CDR3 consists of 14 residues. DNA of the CDR3: TGTGCCAGCAGCATCGGGACAGACTACAATGAGCAGTTCTTC. Protein product: CASSIGTDYNEQFF.

The genes are TRBV7-9 and TRBJ2-1; 14 bases agree with TRBD2. J gave up 7 bases and V 5 bases, and 16 bases lay outside the gene matches. There are 19 residues in the CDR3. Germline assignment: CDR1 SEHNR and CDR2 FQNEAQ (reference sequence). In DNA, the CDR3 is TGTGCCAGCAGCACACCGACTAGCGGGAGGGCTCGAGGTCCTAATGAGCAGTTCTTC. Protein product: CASSTPTSGRARGPNEQFF.